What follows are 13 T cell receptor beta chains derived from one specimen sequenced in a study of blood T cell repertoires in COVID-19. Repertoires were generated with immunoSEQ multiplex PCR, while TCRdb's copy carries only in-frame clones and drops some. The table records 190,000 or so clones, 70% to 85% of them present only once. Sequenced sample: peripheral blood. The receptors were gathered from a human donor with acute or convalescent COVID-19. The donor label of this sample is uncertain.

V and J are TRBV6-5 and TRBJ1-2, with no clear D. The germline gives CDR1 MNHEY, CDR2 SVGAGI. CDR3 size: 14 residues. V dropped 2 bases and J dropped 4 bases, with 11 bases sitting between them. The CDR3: CASSYRPLGYGYTF. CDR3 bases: TGTGCCAGCAGTTACCGTCCGCTCGGCTATGGCTACACCTTC.

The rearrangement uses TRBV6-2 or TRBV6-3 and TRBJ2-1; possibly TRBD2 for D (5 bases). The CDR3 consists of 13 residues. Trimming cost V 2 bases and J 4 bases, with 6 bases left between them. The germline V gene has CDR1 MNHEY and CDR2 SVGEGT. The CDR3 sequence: CASSYRGYNEQFF. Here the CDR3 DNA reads TGTGCCAGCAGTTACCGAGGGTACAATGAGCAGTTCTTC.

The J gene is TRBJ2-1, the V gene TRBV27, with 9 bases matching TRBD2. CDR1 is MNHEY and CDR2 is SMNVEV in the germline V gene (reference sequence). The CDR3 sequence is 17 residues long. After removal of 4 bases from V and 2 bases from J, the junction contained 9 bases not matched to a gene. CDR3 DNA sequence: TGTGCCAGCAGTTCTCGCGGGGGGGGAATGGCCTACAATGAGCAGTTCTTC. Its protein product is CASSSRGGGMAYNEQFF.

As DNA, the CDR3 is TGTGCCAGCAGTGATCTAGCGGGAAACGGAGAGACCCAGTACTTC. Translating it yields CASSDLAGNGETQYF. V gene TRBV25-1 combines with J gene TRBJ2-5; TRBD2 aligns across 9 bases. The germline gives CDR1 MGHDK, CDR2 SYGVNS. J gave up 4 bases and V 3 bases, and 6 bases lay outside the gene matches. The CDR3 is 15 amino acids.

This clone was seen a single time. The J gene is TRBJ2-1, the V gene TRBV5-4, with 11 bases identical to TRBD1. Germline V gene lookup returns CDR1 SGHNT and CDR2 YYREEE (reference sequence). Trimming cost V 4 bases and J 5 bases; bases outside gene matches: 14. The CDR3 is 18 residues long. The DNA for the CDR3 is TGTGCCAGCAGCCCCTTGACTGGACAGGGGGCATACGACAATGAGCAGTTCTTC. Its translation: CASSPLTGQGAYDNEQFF.

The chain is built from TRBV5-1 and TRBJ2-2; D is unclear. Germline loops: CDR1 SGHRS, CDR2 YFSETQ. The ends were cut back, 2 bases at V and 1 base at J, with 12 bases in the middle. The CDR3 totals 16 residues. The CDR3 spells CASSFRHPENTGELFF. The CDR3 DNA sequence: TGCGCCAGCAGCTTCAGACACCCGGAGAACACCGGGGAGCTGTTTTTT.

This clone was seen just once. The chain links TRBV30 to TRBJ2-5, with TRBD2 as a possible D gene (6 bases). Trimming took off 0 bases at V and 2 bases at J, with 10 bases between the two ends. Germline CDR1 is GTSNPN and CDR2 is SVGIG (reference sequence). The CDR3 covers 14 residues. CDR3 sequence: CAWSVLGGQETQYF. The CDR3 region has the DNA TGTGCCTGGAGTGTACTCGGGGGTCAAGAGACCCAGTACTTC.

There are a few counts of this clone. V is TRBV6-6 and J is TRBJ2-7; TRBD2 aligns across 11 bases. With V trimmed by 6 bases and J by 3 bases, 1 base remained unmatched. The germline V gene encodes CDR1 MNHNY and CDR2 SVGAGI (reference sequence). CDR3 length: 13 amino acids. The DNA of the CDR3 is TGTGCCAGCAGAACTAGCGGGGGCTACGAGCAGTACTTC. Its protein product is CASRTSGGYEQYF.

CDR3 nucleotides: TGTGCCAGCAGCTTGAGGACAGCCAAGACCTACGAGCAGTACTTC. This codes for CASSLRTAKTYEQYF. The chain links TRBV5-6 to TRBJ2-7; the D gene is possibly TRBD1 (6 bases). The germline CDR1 and CDR2 sequences are SGHDT and YYEEEE. The length of the CDR3 is 15 residues. V was clipped by 1 base and J by 2 bases, with 13 bases between them.

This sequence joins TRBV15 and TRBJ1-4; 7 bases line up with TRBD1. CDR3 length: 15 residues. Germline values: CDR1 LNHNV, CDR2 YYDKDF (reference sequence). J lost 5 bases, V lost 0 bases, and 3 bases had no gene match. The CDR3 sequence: CATSRERGPNEKLFF. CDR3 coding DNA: TGTGCCACCAGCAGAGAAAGGGGGCCGAATGAAAAACTGTTTTTT.

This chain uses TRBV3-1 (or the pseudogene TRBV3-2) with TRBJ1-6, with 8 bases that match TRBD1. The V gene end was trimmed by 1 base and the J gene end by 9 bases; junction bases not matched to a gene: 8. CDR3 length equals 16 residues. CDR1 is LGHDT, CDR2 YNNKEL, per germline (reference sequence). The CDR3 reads CASSQGGSDRVSPLHF. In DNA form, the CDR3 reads TGTGCCAGCAGCCAAGGGGGATCGGACAGGGTTTCACCCCTCCACTTT.

The CDR3 sequence: CASSLSSRGQGADYGYTF. CDR3 bases: TGTGCCAGCAGTTTATCCTCAAGGGGACAGGGGGCGGACTATGGCTACACCTTC. The chain employs TRBV28 and TRBJ1-2; 12 bases agree with TRBD1. The CDR3 spans 18 residues. Germline V gives CDR1 MDHEN, CDR2 SYDVKM. V shed 1 base, J shed 3 bases, and the junction held 9 bases outside the gene matches.

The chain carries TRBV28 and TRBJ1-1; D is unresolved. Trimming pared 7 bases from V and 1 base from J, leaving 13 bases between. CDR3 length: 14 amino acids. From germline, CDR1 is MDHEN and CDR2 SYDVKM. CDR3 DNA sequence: TGTGCCAGCACCTGGGCAGGTAGGAACACTGAAGCTTTCTTT. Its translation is CASTWAGRNTEAFF. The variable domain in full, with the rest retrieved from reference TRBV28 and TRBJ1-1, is DVKVTQSSRYLVKRTGEKVFLECVQDMDHENMFWYRQDPGLGLRLIYFSYDVKMKEKGDIPEGYSVSREKKERFSLILESASTNQTSMYLCASTWAGRNTEAFFGQGTRLTVV.